The T cell receptor (beta chain) under discussion was sequenced for a study of blood T cell repertoires in COVID-19. About the study: Collection of acute and convalescent COVID-19 samples took place in the United States, Italy and Spain.

Germline loops: CDR1 SEHNR, CDR2 FQNEAQ (reference sequence). This CDR3 spans 14 amino acids. Trimming cost V 1 base and J 3 bases, with 10 bases left between them. Original analysis: Estimation of nucleated cell counts was performed using reference gene primer amplification. TCRdb's copy holds only in-frame clones and misses some; the assay was immunoSEQ multiplex PCR. V and J calls and clone size come straight from that table; D and trimming were deduced from the DNA. This table holds roughly 110,000 clones, 80% to 85% found once. The gene calls are TRBV7-9 and TRBJ2-7; D remains unclear. This receptor was taken from a man aged 65-85 years with acute or convalescent COVID-19. Sample: peripheral blood. The CDR3 reads CASSLGVGSYEQYF. CDR3 DNA: TGTGCCAGCAGCTTAGGGGTGGGCAGCTACGAGCAGTACTTC.